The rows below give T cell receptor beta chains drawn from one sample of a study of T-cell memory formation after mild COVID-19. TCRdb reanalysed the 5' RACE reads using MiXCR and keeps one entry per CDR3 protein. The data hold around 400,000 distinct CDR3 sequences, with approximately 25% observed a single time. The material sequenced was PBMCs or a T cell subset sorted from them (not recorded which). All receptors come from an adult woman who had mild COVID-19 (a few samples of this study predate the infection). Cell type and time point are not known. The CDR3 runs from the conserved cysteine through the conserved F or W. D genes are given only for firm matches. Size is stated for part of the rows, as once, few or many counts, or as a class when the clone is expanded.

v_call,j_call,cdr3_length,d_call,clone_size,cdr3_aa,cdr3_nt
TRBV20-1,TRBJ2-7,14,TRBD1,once,CSASPGTGPYEQYF,TGCAGTGCTAGCCCCGGGACAGGGCCGTACGAGCAGTACTTC
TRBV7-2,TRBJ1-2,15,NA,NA,CASSLVGGEGYGYTF,TGTGCCAGCAGCTTAGTGGGGGGAGAGGGCTATGGCTACACCTTC
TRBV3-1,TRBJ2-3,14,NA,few,CASSQRISTDTQYF,TGTGCCAGCAGCCAGCGGATTAGCACAGATACGCAGTATTTT
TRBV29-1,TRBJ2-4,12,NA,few,CSVRQGGNIQYF,TGCAGCGTACGACAGGGAGGGAACATTCAGTACTTC
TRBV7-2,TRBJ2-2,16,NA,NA,CASSLEPGSRTGELFF,TGTGCCAGCAGCTTAGAACCGGGATCCCGCACCGGGGAGCTGTTTTTT
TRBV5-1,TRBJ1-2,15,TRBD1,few,CASSLRTGTDYGYTF,TGCGCCAGCAGCTTAAGGACAGGGACGGACTATGGCTACACCTTC
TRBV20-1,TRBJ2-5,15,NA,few,CSASSGAYLKETQYF,TGCAGTGCTAGTTCAGGGGCGTATCTTAAAGAGACCCAGTACTTC
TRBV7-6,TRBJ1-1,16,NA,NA,CASSLAAADKNTEAFF,TGTGCCAGCAGCTTAGCAGCGGCGGACAAGAACACTGAAGCTTTCTTT
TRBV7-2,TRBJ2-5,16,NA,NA,CASSGGLASYSETQYF,TGTGCCAGCAGCGGGGGACTGGCTAGCTACTCGGAGACCCAGTACTTC
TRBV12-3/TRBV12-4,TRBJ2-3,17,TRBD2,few,CASTDSQRDRFRDTQYF,TGTGCCAGCACCGACTCCCAGCGGGATCGGTTTCGAGATACGCAGTATTTT
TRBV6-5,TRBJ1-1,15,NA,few,CASSFRPGMNTEAFF,TGTGCCAGCAGTTTCCGGCCCGGAATGAACACTGAAGCTTTCTTT
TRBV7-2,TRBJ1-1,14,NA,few,CASSPARVNTEAFF,TGTGCCAGCAGCCCCGCCAGGGTGAACACTGAAGCTTTCTTT
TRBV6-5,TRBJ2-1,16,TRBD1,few,CASSRTNPGTGNEQFF,TGTGCCAGCAGTCGAACTAATCCCGGGACAGGGAATGAGCAGTTCTTC
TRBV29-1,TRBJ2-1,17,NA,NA,CSAPLGGGKSSYNEQFF,TGCAGCGCACCTTTAGGGGGGGGCAAGAGCTCCTACAATGAGCAGTTCTTC
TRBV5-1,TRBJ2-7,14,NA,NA,CASSLGLLTYEQYF,TGCGCCAGCAGCTTGGGATTGCTAACCTACGAGCAGTACTTC
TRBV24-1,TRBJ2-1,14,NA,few,CATRDGGLLNEQFF,TGTGCCACCCGGGACGGGGGGCTTCTCAATGAGCAGTTCTTC
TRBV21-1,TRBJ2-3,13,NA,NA,CASSTAGTDTQYF,TGTGCCAGCAGCACCGCGGGCACAGATACGCAGTATTTT
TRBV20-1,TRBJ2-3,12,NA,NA,CSALGSTDTQYF,TGCAGTGCCCTGGGAAGCACAGATACGCAGTATTTT
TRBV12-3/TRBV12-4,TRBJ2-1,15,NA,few,CASSLMDYPHNEQFF,TGTGCCAGCAGTTTAATGGACTACCCACACAATGAGCAGTTCTTC
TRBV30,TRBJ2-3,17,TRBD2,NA,CAWEGLAGGPLGDTQYF,TGTGCCTGGGAGGGACTAGCGGGGGGGCCTCTGGGAGATACGCAGTATTTT
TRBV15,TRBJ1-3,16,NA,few,CATSRQDRFSGNTIYF,TGTGCCACCAGCAGACAAGACAGGTTCTCTGGAAACACCATATATTTT
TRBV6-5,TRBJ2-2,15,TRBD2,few,CASGSGGANTGELFF,TGTGCCAGCGGGTCGGGGGGGGCGAACACCGGGGAGCTGTTTTTT
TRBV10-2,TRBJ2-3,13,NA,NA,CASSSGDGDTQYF,TGCGCCAGCAGCTCCGGGGACGGGGATACGCAGTATTTT
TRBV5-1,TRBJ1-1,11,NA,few,CASSHGGEAFF,TGCGCCAGCAGCCACGGGGGTGAAGCTTTCTTT
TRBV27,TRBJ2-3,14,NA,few,CASSLTGSADTQYF,TGTGCCAGCAGTTTAACCGGGAGTGCAGATACGCAGTATTTT
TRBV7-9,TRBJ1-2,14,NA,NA,CASSLTGDFGGYTF,TGTGCCAGCAGCTTAACAGGAGATTTCGGTGGCTACACCTTC
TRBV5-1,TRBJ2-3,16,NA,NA,CASTPRTGTSTDTQYF,TGCGCCAGCACCCCGCGCACCGGAACTAGCACAGATACGCAGTATTTT
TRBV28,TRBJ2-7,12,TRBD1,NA,CASSRQGWEQYF,TGTGCCAGCTCCCGACAGGGGTGGGAGCAGTACTTC
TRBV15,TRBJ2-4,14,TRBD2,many,CATSRVAGGDIQYF,TGTGCCACCAGCAGAGTAGCGGGAGGAGACATTCAGTACTTC
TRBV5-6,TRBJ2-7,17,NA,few,CASSLMALSEGAYEQYF,TGTGCCAGCAGCTTGATGGCCCTTTCCGAGGGGGCCTACGAGCAGTACTTC
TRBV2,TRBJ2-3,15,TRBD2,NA,CASSEWTSLEGPQYF,TGTGCCAGCAGTGAGTGGACTAGCCTGGAAGGGCCGCAGTATTTT